This T cell receptor beta chain was recovered during a study of blood T cell repertoires in COVID-19. Study overall: Spain, Italy and the United States supplied samples that represented acute and convalescent COVID-19. PBMCs, B-cell-depleted T cells, or T cells provided the cDNA or gDNA that made up the material.

Germline trimming cut 0 bases from V and 4 bases from J; bases unmatched to any gene: 1. The germline gives CDR1 SGHRS, CDR2 YFSETQ. This CDR3 region has 15 residues. As processed by the authors: Amplification with reference gene primers provided the estimates of nucleated cell counts. The method was immunoSEQ multiplex PCR; TCRdb's version includes in-frame clones alone and lacks a portion of them. V and J calls and clone size are copied from that table; D and trimming were computed from the DNA. The sample carries a few hundred thousand clones, roughly 84% recorded once. Sequencing was done on a sample of peripheral blood. The TCR originated in a woman aged 18-29 years with acute or convalescent COVID-19. The rearrangement links TRBV5-1 to TRBJ2-1, with TRBD1 matching over 10 bases. The DNA of the CDR3 is TGCGCCAGCAGCTTGGAGGGACAGGGGTACAATGAGCAGTTCTTC. Its protein is CASSLEGQGYNEQFF.